The 8 T cell receptor beta chains reported below all come from one sample, sequenced in a study of T-cell memory formation after mild COVID-19. TCRdb processed the 5' RACE reads anew with MiXCR; each CDR3 protein has one entry. This sample has about 160,000 distinct CDR3 sequences; roughly 28% occur once, and the top ten carry about 11%. Input material: PBMCs or a T cell subset sorted from them (not recorded which). Receptors originate from an adult woman who had mild COVID-19 (a few samples of this study predate the infection). Cell type and time point are not known.

V gene TRBV11-2 combines with J gene TRBJ2-6; D remains unclear. Trimming pared 5 bases from V and 2 bases from J, leaving 16 bases between. This CDR3 spans 17 amino acids. Germline V gene sequence: CDR1 SGHAT, CDR2 FQNNGV. The CDR3 DNA sequence: TGTGCCAGCAGCCCACCGCTGGCCGGGCCTGGGGCCAACGTCCTGACTTTC. This gives the protein CASSPPLAGPGANVLTF.

This clonotype was counted between two and nine times. The V gene is TRBV7-6, the J gene TRBJ2-1; D gene unclear. Per the germline V gene, CDR1 is SGHVS and CDR2 is FNYEAQ. There are 12 residues in the CDR3. Trimming cost V 4 bases and J 7 bases, with 8 bases left between them. The CDR3 sequence is CASSSHRNEQFF. CDR3 coding DNA: TGTGCCAGCAGCTCCCACCGGAATGAGCAGTTCTTC.

Here the CDR3 DNA reads TGTGCCAGCATCACCACCCTTGGACACGGGACTGGGGCCAACGTCCTGACTTTC. Amino acid sequence: CASITTLGHGTGANVLTF. This rearrangement joins TRBV16 to TRBJ2-6; perhaps D is TRBD1 or TRBD2 (5 bases each). Germline V gene sequence: CDR1 KGHSY, CDR2 FQNENV. V was shortened by 7 bases and J by 2 bases, with 21 bases between the two germline ends. The CDR3 is made up of 18 amino acids.

This chain uses TRBV7-9 with TRBJ2-7, with D hard to call. This CDR3 has 13 residues. The germline V and J ends were trimmed by 1 base and 4 bases, with 8 bases remaining between them. Germline CDR1 SEHNR, CDR2 FQNEAQ (reference sequence). The CDR3 is CASSLGPNYEQYF. Written as DNA, the CDR3 is TGTGCCAGCAGCTTAGGACCTAATTACGAGCAGTACTTC. The complete variable domain, with remaining parts taken from reference TRBV7-9 and TRBJ2-7, reads DTGVSQNPRHKITKRGQNVTFRCDPISEHNRLYWYRQTLGQGPEFLTYFQNEAQLEKSRLLSDRFSAERPKGSFSTLEIQRTEQGDSAMYLCASSLGPNYEQYFGPGTRLTVT.

V is TRBV12-3 or TRBV12-4 and J is TRBJ2-1; 13 bases line up with TRBD2. CDR3 length: 19 amino acids. Trimming removed 6 bases from V and 5 bases from J; junction bases left unmatched: 16. The CDR3 sequence is CASRETSGRGPWGDNEQFF. Written as DNA, the CDR3 is TGTGCCAGCAGAGAAACTAGCGGGAGGGGGCCCTGGGGGGACAATGAGCAGTTCTTC.

This clonotype was detected a few times. The chain is built from TRBV9 and TRBJ2-1; D remains unclear. Germline V gene data show CDR1 as SGDLS and CDR2 as YYNGEE. CDR3 length: 16 amino acids. V gave up 1 base and J gave up 2 bases, with 13 bases separating them. The CDR3 nucleotides read TGTGCCAGCAGCGTACGGACGGTGGGGACCTACAATGAGCAGTTCTTC. Its protein product is CASSVRTVGTYNEQFF.

The chain is built from TRBV29-1 and TRBJ2-7; 11 bases line up with TRBD1. The CDR3 is made up of 18 amino acids. Germline CDR1 is SQVTM and CDR2 is ANQGSEA. V was clipped by 4 bases and J by 5 bases; unmatched bases: 19. The DNA for the CDR3 is TGCAGCGTTGCCGGCGGACAGGGGGCGCATCTTGGCCGGGACGAGCAGTACTTC. Translation: CSVAGGQGAHLGRDEQYF.

This clonotype was observed a few times. The chain has TRBV29-1 and TRBJ2-1; 7 bases align to TRBD1. The CDR3 length is 13 residues. Germline lookup yields CDR1 SQVTM and CDR2 ANQGSEA. The V gene end was trimmed by 3 bases and the J gene end by 9 bases; junction bases not matched to a gene: 8. CDR3 nucleotides: TGCAGCGTTGACAAGGGGGCCATAGGTGAGCAGTTCTTC. Amino acid sequence: CSVDKGAIGEQFF.